This passage covers 19 T cell receptor beta chains from one sample sequenced in a study of blood T cell repertoires in COVID-19. Some clones are missing from TCRdb's copy, which holds only in-frame ones; the method was immunoSEQ multiplex PCR. The sample lists under 300,000 clones, roughly 93% occurring once. The sample consisted of PBMCs or T cells enriched from blood (not recorded which). All receptors derive from a middle-aged woman with acute COVID-19.

CDR3 sequence reads: CASSVTGTGMGELFF. In DNA form, the CDR3 reads TGTGCCAGCAGCGTTACCGGGACAGGGATGGGGGAGCTGTTTTTT. V and J are TRBV5-4 and TRBJ2-2, with 9 bases identical to TRBD1. The germline V gene encodes CDR1 SGHNT and CDR2 YYREEE (reference sequence). The J segment lost 8 bases and the V segment lost 4 bases, leaving 9 bases of the junction unmatched. The CDR3 loop spans 15 amino acids. Using reference TRBV5-4 and TRBJ2-2 for the parts outside the CDR3, the full variable domain is ETGVTQSPTHLIKTRGQQVTLRCSSQSGHNTVSWYQQALGQGPQFIFQYYREEENGRGNFPPRFSGLQFPNYSSELNVNALELDDSALYLCASSVTGTGMGELFFGEGSRLTVL.

The gene calls are TRBV4-1 and TRBJ1-4; D might be TRBD1 (6 bases). V was pared by 0 bases and J by 11 bases, with 22 bases between. The CDR3 length is 17 residues. Germline loops: CDR1 MGHRA, CDR2 YSYEKL. CDR3 DNA sequence: TGCGCCAGCAGCCAAGAACCGCAGGACAGTTCTTGGAGGAAACTGTTTTTT. Translation gives CASSQEPQDSSWRKLFF.

The chain employs TRBV28 and TRBJ2-3; the match to TRBD2 covers 11 bases. The CDR3 covers 20 residues. CDR1 and CDR2 from the germline V gene are MDHEN and SYDVKM. V was pared by 7 bases and J by 4 bases, with 22 bases of the junction left unmatched. The DNA of the CDR3 is TGTGCCAGCACCCCGGGCCTTTATGTCGATAGCGGGGGGGCGGCAGATACGCAGTATTTT. This sequence encodes CASTPGLYVDSGGAADTQYF.

The rearrangement joins TRBV12-3 or TRBV12-4 to TRBJ2-3, with unresolved D. The ends were cut back, 5 bases at V and 6 bases at J, with 9 bases in the middle. The CDR3 is 12 residues long. The CDR3 DNA reads as TGTGCCAGCAGTCCGAGCTGGGATACGCAGTATTTT. Encoded protein: CASSPSWDTQYF.

V is TRBV7-8 and J is TRBJ1-5; 9 bases fit TRBD1. From germline, CDR1 is SGHVS and CDR2 FQNEAQ. V dropped 4 bases and J dropped 6; count of bases not matched to a gene: 7. The CDR3 sequence is 15 residues long. DNA of the CDR3: TGTGCCAGCAGCTCCCAACAGGGGGCGGGTCAGCCCCAGCATTTT. Translated, it gives CASSSQQGAGQPQHF.

The chain couples TRBV18 to TRBJ1-2; 11 bases line up with TRBD1. Per germline, CDR1 KGHSH and CDR2 LQKENI. There are 17 residues in the CDR3. V gave up 4 bases and J gave up 0 bases; unmatched junction bases: 7. Written as DNA, the CDR3 is TGTGCCAGCTCACTGAGGACAGGGGGCTTCTCTAACTATGGCTACACCTTC. This translates into CASSLRTGGFSNYGYTF.

The V gene is TRBV2, the J gene TRBJ1-2; D might be TRBD1 (5 bases). Per germline, CDR1 SNHLY and CDR2 FYNNEI. The ends were cut back, 8 bases at V and 4 bases at J, with 17 bases in the middle. The CDR3 length is 14 residues. CDR3 nucleotide sequence: TGTGCCAGCCGCTACTACAGGCACCCCTATGGCTACACCTTC. Protein product: CASRYYRHPYGYTF.

V and J are TRBV7-2 and TRBJ2-1; 9 bases are a match to TRBD2. CDR1 is SGHTA, CDR2 FQGNSA, per germline. The CDR3 length is 15 residues. V dropped 1 base and J dropped 9; count of bases not matched to a gene: 7. The DNA for the CDR3 is TGTGCCAGCAGCTTAGAAGCGGGAGGAGGTCTTGAGCAGTTCTTC. Translated: CASSLEAGGGLEQFF.

The V and J genes are TRBV27 and TRBJ1-2; TRBD1 matches 7 bases. This CDR3 has 17 residues. The germline gives CDR1 MNHEY, CDR2 SMNVEV (reference sequence). Losses at the gene ends were 6 bases for V and 3 bases for J; bases not matched to a gene: 16. CDR3 region: CASRRAPPGQSYYGYTF. CDR3 DNA sequence: TGTGCCAGCAGACGGGCTCCTCCGGGACAGAGCTACTATGGCTACACCTTC.

Only a few counts were recorded for this clone. The chain has TRBV13 and TRBJ2-3, with 7 nucleotides matching TRBD2. Germline trimming cut 5 bases from V and 3 bases from J; bases unmatched to any gene: 8. CDR1 is PRHDT, CDR2 FYEKMQ, per germline (reference sequence). The CDR3 has 15 amino acids. The CDR3 is CASSAGGMGTDTQYF. For the CDR3, the DNA is TGTGCCAGCAGCGCCGGGGGGATGGGAACAGATACGCAGTATTTT.

The rearrangement joins TRBV2 to TRBJ2-5; TRBD1 aligns across 9 bases. The CDR3 extends over 19 amino acids. Losses at the gene ends were 4 bases for V and 3 bases for J; bases not matched to a gene: 18. The germline V gene encodes CDR1 SNHLY and CDR2 FYNNEI. CDR3 nucleotide sequence: TGTGCCAGCAGTGGGGAACAGGGGGCTCACGTAGGGCTAAAAGAGACCCAGTACTTC. Protein product: CASSGEQGAHVGLKETQYF.

About this clone itself: This sample also contains other DNA sequences that code for the same CDR3. J is TRBJ1-1 and V is TRBV7-9; D is possibly TRBD1 (5 bases). CDR1 is SEHNR, CDR2 FQNEAQ, per germline (reference sequence). V was cut by 2 bases and J by 5 bases, with 9 bases left in between. The CDR3 consists of 13 residues. CDR3 protein: CASSLSGGTEAFF. In nucleotides, the CDR3 is TGTGCCAGCAGCTTATCCGGGGGAACTGAAGCTTTCTTT.

This chain joins TRBV2 and TRBJ2-5; tentatively, D is TRBD2 (6 bases). V was trimmed by 6 bases and J by 1 base, leaving 12 bases between them. Germline CDR1 is SNHLY and CDR2 is FYNNEI. CDR3 length equals 14 residues. The CDR3 sequence is CASSVLALQETQYF. The CDR3 nucleotides read TGTGCCAGCAGCGTACTAGCTCTCCAAGAGACCCAGTACTTC.

The chain carries TRBV28 and TRBJ2-5; possible D gene TRBD2, 5 bases. Germline assignment: CDR1 MDHEN and CDR2 SYDVKM. V was shortened by 4 bases and J by 4 bases, with 19 bases between the two germline ends. The CDR3 contains 16 residues. CDR3 coding DNA: TGTGCCAGCAGTTCGTCCGGCGGCGGGTTAGGAGAGACCCAGTACTTC. Translating it yields CASSSSGGGLGETQYF. Variable domain in full (rest from reference TRBV28 and TRBJ2-5): DVKVTQSSRYLVKRTGEKVFLECVQDMDHENMFWYRQDPGLGLRLIYFSYDVKMKEKGDIPEGYSVSREKKERFSLILESASTNQTSMYLCASSSSGGGLGETQYFGPGTRLLVL.

This rearrangement joins TRBV7-2 to TRBJ1-5; tentative D call: TRBD1 (6 bases). With 2 bases removed from V and 4 bases from J, the gap between germline ends came to 12 bases. The CDR3 totals 15 residues. The germline V gene has CDR1 SGHTA and CDR2 FQGNSA. DNA of the CDR3: TGTGCCAGCAGCTTAACCCGGGACACAAATCAGCCCCAGCATTTT. Translation gives CASSLTRDTNQPQHF. The entire variable domain, with the rest obtained from reference TRBV7-2 and TRBJ1-5, is as follows: GAGVSQSPSNKVTEKGKDVELRCDPISGHTALYWYRQSLGQGLEFLIYFQGNSAPDKSGLPSDRFSAERTGGSVSTLTIQRTQQEDSAVYLCASSLTRDTNQPQHFGDGTRLSIL.

The chain recombines TRBV2 with TRBJ2-7, with 8 bases lining up with TRBD2. CDR3 length: 16 residues. CDR1 and CDR2 from the germline V gene are SNHLY and FYNNEI. V lost 6 bases and J lost 3; bases outside the gene matches: 13. DNA for the CDR3: TGTGCCAGCAGGAGGGAGTTCTCGGGGGGGCACTACGAGCAGTACTTC. Residues: CASRREFSGGHYEQYF. The entire variable domain, with the rest obtained from reference TRBV2 and TRBJ2-7, is as follows: EPEVTQTPSHQVTQMGQEVILRCVPISNHLYFYWYRQILGQKVEFLVSFYNNEISEKSEIFDDQFSVERPDGSNFTLKIRSTKLEDSAMYFCASRREFSGGHYEQYFGPGTRLTVT.

This clone was seen once. This rearrangement joins TRBV19 to TRBJ2-1; 7 nucleotides match TRBD2. CDR1 LNHDA and CDR2 SQIVND come from the germline V gene (reference sequence). J was trimmed by 0 bases and V by 6 bases; bases with no gene match: 5. The CDR3 contains 15 residues. CDR3 sequence: CASRPRGSSYNEQFF. CDR3 DNA: TGTGCCAGTAGACCTCGCGGGAGCTCCTACAATGAGCAGTTCTTC.

This clone was picked up one time. The V gene is TRBV30, the J gene TRBJ1-5, with D hard to call. The CDR3 extends over 13 amino acids. CDR1 and CDR2 from the germline V gene are GTSNPN and SVGIG (reference sequence). Between the trimmed V and J ends, which lost 2 bases and 0 bases, there was a span of 5 bases. The CDR3 loop is CAWSLYSNQPQHF. The DNA for the CDR3 is TGTGCCTGGAGTTTATATAGCAATCAGCCCCAGCATTTT.

Regarding this clone: Other DNA sequences within the sample encode an identical CDR3. The chain couples TRBV7-9 to TRBJ1-2; 7 bases fit TRBD1. The J segment lost 1 base and the V segment lost 5 bases, leaving 4 bases of the junction unmatched. Germline V CDR1 and CDR2: SEHNR, FQNEAQ (reference sequence). The CDR3 sequence is 14 residues long. The DNA for the CDR3 is TGTGCCAGCAGCCCCAGACAGGGTAACTATGGCTACACCTTC. This encodes CASSPRQGNYGYTF. Supplemented by reference TRBV7-9 and TRBJ1-2, the full variable domain reads DTGVSQNPRHKITKRGQNVTFRCDPISEHNRLYWYRQTLGQGPEFLTYFQNEAQLEKSRLLSDRFSAERPKGSFSTLEIQRTEQGDSAMYLCASSPRQGNYGYTFGSGTRLTVV.